What follows are 3 T cell receptor beta chains derived from one specimen sequenced in a study of human T cells and chemical hapten exposure (dated by TCRdb to the early 2020s). The library was prepared using RACE. For sequencing, a NextSeq 500 was employed. The public reads were quality trimmed at Q25 with fastp and then assembled into clones with MiXCR by TCRdb, keeping productive beta chains. Rows with a matching CDR3 protein are joined into one entry that keeps the most common DNA and genes. This sample lists approximately 80,000 distinct CDR3 sequences; 10% to 13% were detected once. Over 2% of the sample goes to the ten largest clones. What this sample's time point label stands for: patch test 2, 6 weeks after DPC sensitization. The intended sense of this specimen's treatment or condition label: therapeutic diphenylcyclopropenone sensitization with weekly scalp DPC. This specimen consisted of whole blood, obtained in connection with sensitization to the hapten diphenylcyclopropenone (DPC). These receptors were obtained from a woman aged 25 to 39 with alopecia areata. Some clones in this sample may be carry-over from other donors' samples.

This clonotype was detected ten times or more. DNA of the CDR3: TGCAGCGTCCAGGGGGTTTTAGAGACCCAGTACTTC. Its protein is CSVQGVLETQYF. The chain carries TRBV29-1 and TRBJ2-5; TRBD1 aligns across 7 bases. Germline CDR1 reads SQVTM; CDR2 reads ANQGSEA. V trimming: 6 bases; J trimming: 4 bases; junction bases outside the gene matches: 5. The CDR3 has 12 residues.

This clonotype was seen a few times. The chain combines TRBV11-2 with TRBJ1-1, with D unclear. Germline lookup yields CDR1 SGHAT and CDR2 FQNNGV. Trimming cost V 3 bases and J 6 bases, with 11 bases left between them. This CDR3 contains 13 residues. The CDR3 protein is CASSFVLGAEAFF. CDR3 DNA: TGTGCCAGCAGCTTTGTTTTAGGAGCTGAAGCTTTCTTT.

This clonotype was picked up many times. The chain joins TRBV10-3 to TRBJ2-3; D remains ambiguous. Germline V gives CDR1 ENHRY, CDR2 SYGVKD. The CDR3 runs to 15 residues. With 6 bases removed from V and 6 bases from J, the gap between germline ends came to 19 bases. The CDR3 protein is CAIRTRVNSSDTQYF. In DNA, the CDR3 is TGTGCCATCAGGACCCGAGTGAATTCGTCGGATACGCAGTATTTT.